The sequence of this T cell receptor (beta chain) was determined in a study of T cell responses to AZD1222 COVID-19 vaccine. Study context: Pooled in the analysis were second doses at about 4 or about 12 weeks.

Libraries were prepared by immunoSEQ multiplex PCR; TCRdb keeps only in-frame clonotypes and omits some of them. The sample lists 90,000 to 95,000 clones, more than 70% occurring once. Whole-study findings and limits: Dominant at 160-218 and 743-854, vaccine-associated CD4 TCRs also spanned spike.

Worth noting for this clone: As yet, its antigen is unknown.

Sequenced material: peripheral blood, taken on day 0 of AZD1222 vaccination. The sequence was collected from an adult in good health.

The CDR3 DNA follows: TGTGCCAGCTCACGGCTACAGGGGGCACGGTACAATGAGCAGTTCTTC. Translated, it gives CASSRLQGARYNEQFF. The rearrangement uses TRBV18 and TRBJ2-1; 9 bases line up with TRBD1. The CDR3 is made up of 16 amino acids. J lost 4 bases, V lost 4 bases, and 8 bases had no gene match. Germline CDR1 reads KGHSH; CDR2 reads LQKENI. Using reference TRBV18 and TRBJ2-1 for the parts outside the CDR3, the full variable domain is NAGVMQNPRHLVRRRGQEARLRCSPMKGHSHVYWYRQLPEEGLKFMVYLQKENIIDESGMPKERFSAEFPKEGPSILRIQQVVRGDSAAYFCASSRLQGARYNEQFFGPGTRLTVL.